This TCR beta chain is drawn from a study of T and B cells in COVID-19 patients. Study as a whole: Recovered patients mostly had mild to moderate COVID-19 managed as outpatients. In the active-infection cohort, about 90% of the roughly 20 patients had comorbidities linked to unfavorable COVID-19 outcome. Whole-study findings and limits: CD4+, regulatory T cell, CD8+ and sorted SARS-CoV-2-responsive or tetramer+ T cells were not yet sequenced. Symptomatic-phase blood samples from mildly ill patients and early samples from severe cases were scarce.

By share, this clonotype ranks as medium-sized. Its antigen is unknown. TRB rearrangements were amplified by multiplex PCR with BIOMED2 TRB-A/B primers. A single record per CDR3 protein comes from TCRdb applying MiXCR to the multiplex PCR reads. The data show roughly 4,700 distinct CDR3 sequences, 25% to 35% seen once. From blood, roughly 220-550 ng of genomic DNA served as TRB template. CDR3 length: 15 residues. V was cut by 1 base and J by 8 bases, with 14 bases left in between. The germline V gene encodes CDR1 SGHVS and CDR2 FNYEAQ. Sample: blood. J is TRBJ1-4 and V is TRBV7-6; D is uncertain. This TCR came from a human donor with active COVID-19. The CDR3 bases are TGTGCCAGCAGCTTAGAAACCCTGGGTTCCGAAAAACTGTTTTTT. Its translation: CASSLETLGSEKLFF.